This T cell receptor (beta chain) was identified in a study of T cells in Graves' hyperthyroidism and ophthalmopathy. The CDR3 consists of 11 residues. The germline gives CDR1 DFQATT, CDR2 SNEGSKA (reference sequence). The germline V and J ends were trimmed by 7 bases and 1 base, with 7 bases remaining between them. Fresh peripheral blood, roughly 9.3 ml, was the source of the PBMCs. Researchers amplified the TCR beta CDR3 regions from RNA transcripts. First-round RT-PCR targeting the TCR CDR3 was performed with the HTBI primer set. Each CDR3 protein gets one entry after TCRdb re-called the multiplex PCR reads with MiXCR. The repertoire has fewer than 700,000 distinct CDR3 sequences, roughly 16% of them found once; the top ten carry over 3.5%.

The sample was blood. The chain is built from TRBV20-1 and TRBJ1-1; weak D call: TRBD1 (5 bases). This receptor was identified in a woman aged 30 to 39 with Graves' hyperthyroidism. The chain's CDR3 is CSETENTEAFF. DNA of the CDR3: TGCAGTGAGACAGAGAACACTGAAGCTTTCTTT.